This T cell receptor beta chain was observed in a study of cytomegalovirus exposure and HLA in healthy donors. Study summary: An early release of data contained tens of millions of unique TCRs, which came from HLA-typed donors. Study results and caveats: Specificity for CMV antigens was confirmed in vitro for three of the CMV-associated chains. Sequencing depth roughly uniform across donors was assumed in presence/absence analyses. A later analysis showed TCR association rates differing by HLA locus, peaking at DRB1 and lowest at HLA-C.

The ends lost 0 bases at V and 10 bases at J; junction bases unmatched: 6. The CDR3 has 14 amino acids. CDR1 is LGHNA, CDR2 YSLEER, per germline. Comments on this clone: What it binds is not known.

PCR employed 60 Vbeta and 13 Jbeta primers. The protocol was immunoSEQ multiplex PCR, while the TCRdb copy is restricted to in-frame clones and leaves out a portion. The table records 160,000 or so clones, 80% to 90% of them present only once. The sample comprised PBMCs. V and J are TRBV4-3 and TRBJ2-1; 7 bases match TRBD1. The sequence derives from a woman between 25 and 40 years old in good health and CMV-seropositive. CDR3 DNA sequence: TGCGCCAGCAGCCAAGATGTTGGCAGGGGGGAGCAGTTCTTC. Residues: CASSQDVGRGEQFF.